This T cell receptor beta chain came from a study of blood T cell repertoires in COVID-19. Study information: Sites in the United States, Italy and Spain provided acute and convalescent COVID-19 samples. PBMCs, B-cell-depleted T cells, or T cells were the source of the cDNA or gDNA that made up the material.

Seattle-derived patients entered the study during active infection and were followed longitudinally. The CDR3 is 14 amino acids. Looked up from germline, CDR1 is MNHEY and CDR2 is SVGAGI. Trimming cost V 5 bases and J 4 bases, with 14 bases left between them. TCRdb's copy holds only in-frame clones and misses some; the assay was immunoSEQ multiplex PCR. The table shows over 250,000 clones, with approximately 84% occurring only once. The TCR originated in a human donor with COVID-19, enrolled during active disease. The donor label of this sample is uncertain. The sample comprised peripheral blood. The chain is built from TRBV6-5 and TRBJ1-1; perhaps TRBD1 as D (5 bases). For the CDR3, the DNA is TGTGCCAGCAGTATTATTCAGGGTAGCACTGAAGCTTTCTTT. It translates to CASSIIQGSTEAFF.